The next 20 T cell receptor beta chains were all read from a single sample in a study of T cell repertoires in cytomegalovirus infection. TCRdb reprocessed the reads with MiXCR, giving one entry per CDR3 protein. The table has hundreds of thousands of distinct CDR3 sequences, 15% to 20% seen once. The source material was PBMCs. Receptors originate from a human donor in good health (CMV status not recorded). Some clones in this sample may be carry-over from other donors' samples.

There are many counts of this clonotype. The CDR3 loop is CASRAPGYSNQPQHF. The CDR3 DNA sequence: TGTGCCAGCAGAGCTCCAGGCTATAGCAATCAGCCCCAGCATTTT. The gene calls are TRBV28 and TRBJ1-5; D uncertain. V lost 6 bases to trimming and J lost 0 bases, with 12 bases between them. CDR1 and CDR2 (germline): MDHEN, SYDVKM. The CDR3 covers 15 residues.

A few counts support this clonotype. This sequence joins TRBV14 and TRBJ2-3; D gene unclear. The CDR3 runs 16 residues. V dropped 1 base and J dropped 2 bases, with 13 bases sitting between them. Looked up from germline, CDR1 is SGHDN and CDR2 is FVKESK. The CDR3: CASSQGTYPFTDTQYF. For the CDR3, the DNA is TGTGCCAGCAGCCAAGGAACCTACCCCTTCACAGATACGCAGTATTTT.

This clonotype has ten or more counts. The rearrangement links TRBV7-8 to TRBJ2-3; 10 nucleotides match TRBD2. Germline values: CDR1 SGHVS, CDR2 FQNEAQ. There are 17 residues in the CDR3. V gave up 5 bases and J gave up 1 base; unmatched junction bases: 9. CDR3 amino acids: CASSRPSGLAGTDTQYF. Written as DNA, the CDR3 is TGTGCCAGCAGCCGTCCCTCCGGACTAGCGGGCACAGATACGCAGTATTTT.

This clonotype was recorded a few times. V usage is TRBV29-1 and J usage is TRBJ2-5; weak D call: TRBD2 (5 bases). Per the germline V gene, CDR1 is SQVTM and CDR2 is ANQGSEA. The CDR3 has 20 amino acids. The ends were cut back, 8 bases at V and 7 bases at J, with 41 bases in the middle. The CDR3 spells CSTDEFLLRGARLGVGTQYF. The CDR3 DNA reads as TGCAGCACCGACGAATTCTTACTCCGGGGTGCCCGCCTAGGAGTCGGGACCCAGTACTTC.

This clonotype was observed many times. This chain joins TRBV7-2 and TRBJ2-3, with D uncertain. Germline-derived CDR1 and CDR2 are SGHTA and FQGNSA. V lost 4 bases, J lost 0 bases, and 8 bases lay in between. CDR3 length: 14 amino acids. This CDR3 is CASSSRLSTDTQYF. The CDR3 DNA follows: TGTGCCAGCAGCTCCAGACTGAGCACAGATACGCAGTATTTT.

This clonotype was seen just once. The chain links TRBV29-1 to TRBJ2-1; weak D call: TRBD2 (5 bases). V lost 2 bases to trimming and J lost 2 bases, with 16 bases between them. CDR1 SQVTM and CDR2 ANQGSEA come from the germline V gene. This CDR3 region has 16 residues. In DNA, the CDR3 is TGCAGCGTTGAACCAGGACTGCAGTCCACCTACAATGAGCAGTTCTTC. It encodes CSVEPGLQSTYNEQFF.

This clonotype was counted between two and nine times. The chain links TRBV7-9 to TRBJ1-1; tentatively, D is TRBD1 (6 bases). This CDR3 has 15 amino acids. V was clipped by 5 bases and J by 1 base, with 14 bases between them. Germline CDR1 and CDR2: SEHNR and FQNEAQ (reference sequence). CDR3 DNA sequence: TGTGCCAGCAGCCTCGACAGGTTAAAGAACACTGAAGCTTTCTTT. This codes for CASSLDRLKNTEAFF.

The table lists this clonotype with many counts. The genes are TRBV12-3 or TRBV12-4 and TRBJ2-2; no reliable D call. The CDR3 runs to 12 residues. The V and J ends lost 11 bases and 1 base respectively, with 8 bases between them. The DNA for the CDR3 is TGTGCCGTTCTGGGGAACACCGGGGAGCTGTTTTTT. Translation: CAVLGNTGELFF.

This clonotype was counted ten times or more. The chain couples TRBV6-1 to TRBJ2-7, with 9 positions matching TRBD2. This CDR3 has 13 residues. Unmatched junction bases numbered 5, after V lost 7 bases and J lost 4 bases. Looked up from germline, CDR1 is MNHNS and CDR2 is SASEGT. This CDR3 reads CASTASGRYEQYF. CDR3 DNA sequence: TGTGCCAGCACAGCAAGCGGGAGGTACGAGCAGTACTTC.

With respect to this clonotype: This may come from a read error, since a much larger clone is one base off. V gene TRBV12-3 or TRBV12-4 combines with J gene TRBJ1-2; D gene uncertain. This CDR3 comprises 9 residues. Between the trimmed V and J ends, which lost 3 bases and 13 bases, there was a span of 6 bases. This CDR3 reads CASSFTPTF. In DNA form, the CDR3 reads TGTGCCAGCAGTTTCACCCCCACCTTC.

This clonotype occurred many times. This rearrangement joins TRBV7-8 to TRBJ2-5; tentative D call: TRBD2 (6 bases). The ends were cut back, 1 base at V and 0 bases at J, with 21 bases in the middle. This CDR3 contains 19 residues. The germline V gene encodes CDR1 SGHVS and CDR2 FQNEAQ. For the CDR3, the DNA is TGTGCCAGCAGCTTAGAGTCGTACGGGGGAAGGTTCGACCAAGAGACCCAGTACTTC. Its protein is CASSLESYGGRFDQETQYF.

This clonotype was counted ten times or more. CDR3 bases: TGTGCCAGCAGCCAGAACCGGGCAACTAATGAAAAACTGTTTTTT. Its translation is CASSQNRATNEKLFF. The chain has TRBV7-8 and TRBJ1-4, with D unresolved. Trimming removed 5 bases at V and 0 bases at J, with 10 bases between. This CDR3 contains 15 residues. The V gene's germline CDR1 is SGHVS and CDR2 FQNEAQ.

The rearrangement joins TRBV18 to TRBJ1-1; D unclear. Trimming took 6 bases from V and 4 from J, leaving 15 bases between them. This CDR3 contains 14 residues. Germline loops: CDR1 KGHSH, CDR2 LQKENI. The DNA of the CDR3 is TGTGCCAGCTCCCCGTTGGCAGACGGCACTGAAGCTTTCTTT. Its translation: CASSPLADGTEAFF.

The sample holds a few counts of this clonotype. V gene TRBV5-4 combines with J gene TRBJ2-1; the D is unclear. V lost 0 bases, J lost 12 bases, and 16 bases lay in between. Germline CDR1 SGHNT, CDR2 YYREEE (reference sequence). This CDR3 contains 14 residues. This CDR3 is CASSLGHSLGGQFF. CDR3 nucleotide sequence: TGTGCCAGCAGCTTGGGACACTCACTGGGCGGGCAGTTCTTC.

This clonotype was seen repeatedly, ten times or more. Written as DNA, the CDR3 is TGCAGCGCTGGCACAGATACGCAGTATTTT. Its translation is CSAGTDTQYF. The chain recombines TRBV29-1 with TRBJ2-3, with no clear D. This CDR3 region has 10 residues. V was shortened by 7 bases and J by 1 base, with 3 bases between the two germline ends. In germline, CDR1 is SQVTM, CDR2 ANQGSEA.

There are a few counts of this clonotype. The gene calls are TRBV18 and TRBJ1-6; D gene ambiguous. With 1 base removed from V and 5 bases from J, the gap between germline ends came to 12 bases. CDR3 size: 16 residues. CDR1 and CDR2 (germline): KGHSH, LQKENI. The CDR3 spells CASSPLYRAHNSPLHF. CDR3 coding DNA: TGTGCCAGCTCACCACTTTATAGGGCTCATAATTCACCCCTCCACTTT. The variable domain in full, completed from reference TRBV18 and TRBJ1-6, reads NAGVMQNPRHLVRRRGQEARLRCSPMKGHSHVYWYRQLPEEGLKFMVYLQKENIIDESGMPKERFSAEFPKEGPSILRIQQVVRGDSAAYFCASSPLYRAHNSPLHFGNGTRLTVT.

This clonotype was counted at least ten times. The V call is TRBV7-9, the J call TRBJ2-7; TRBD2 agrees at 12 bases. CDR3 length: 17 residues. Trimming cost V 5 bases and J 0 bases; bases outside gene matches: 8. Germline CDR1 is SEHNR and CDR2 is FQNEAQ (reference sequence). In DNA form, the CDR3 reads TGTGCCAGCAGCGCCGGGACTAGCGGGTTGCACTCCTACGAGCAGTACTTC. Protein sequence: CASSAGTSGLHSYEQYF.

This clonotype was counted at least ten times. V is TRBV7-2 and J is TRBJ2-7; TRBD2 agrees at 10 bases. The CDR3 totals 17 residues. V lost 5 bases and J lost 0; bases outside the gene matches: 10. CDR1 is SGHTA, CDR2 FQGNSA, per germline. The CDR3 nucleotides are TGTGCCAGCAGCCTGCGACTAGCGGGCTTGAGCTCCTACGAGCAGTACTTC. Its protein is CASSLRLAGLSSYEQYF.

This clonotype was detected ten times or more. The chain carries TRBV7-2 and TRBJ1-2; 7 bases are a match to TRBD1. J lost 0 bases, V lost 3 bases, and 7 bases had no gene match. The CDR3 has 16 residues. Per germline, CDR1 SGHTA and CDR2 FQGNSA. CDR3: CASSLARDRTNYGYTF. The CDR3 DNA reads as TGTGCCAGCAGCTTGGCCCGGGACAGAACTAACTATGGCTACACCTTC.

This clonotype came up a few times. The chain couples TRBV6-1 to TRBJ2-2; unclear D gene. The CDR3 runs 16 residues. Deletions cut 2 bases from V and 3 bases from J, with 13 bases between. CDR1 is MNHNS, CDR2 SASEGT, per germline. The CDR3 spells CASSERARSDTGELFF. The CDR3 coding sequence is TGTGCCAGCAGTGAAAGGGCCAGGTCGGACACCGGGGAGCTGTTTTTT.